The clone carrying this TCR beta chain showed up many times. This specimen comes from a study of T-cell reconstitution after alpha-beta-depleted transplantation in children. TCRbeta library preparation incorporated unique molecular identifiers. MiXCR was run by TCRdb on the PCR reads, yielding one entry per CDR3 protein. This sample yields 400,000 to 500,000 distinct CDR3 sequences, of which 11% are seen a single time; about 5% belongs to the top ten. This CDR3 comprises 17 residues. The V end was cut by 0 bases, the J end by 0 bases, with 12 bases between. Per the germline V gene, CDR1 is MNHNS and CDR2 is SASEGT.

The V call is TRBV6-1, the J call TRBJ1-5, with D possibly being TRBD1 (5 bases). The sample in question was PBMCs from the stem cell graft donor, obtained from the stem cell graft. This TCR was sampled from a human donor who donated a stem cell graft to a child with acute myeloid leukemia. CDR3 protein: CASSEALTAYSNQPQHF. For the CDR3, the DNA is TGTGCCAGCAGTGAAGCCCTGACAGCCTATAGCAATCAGCCCCAGCATTTT.